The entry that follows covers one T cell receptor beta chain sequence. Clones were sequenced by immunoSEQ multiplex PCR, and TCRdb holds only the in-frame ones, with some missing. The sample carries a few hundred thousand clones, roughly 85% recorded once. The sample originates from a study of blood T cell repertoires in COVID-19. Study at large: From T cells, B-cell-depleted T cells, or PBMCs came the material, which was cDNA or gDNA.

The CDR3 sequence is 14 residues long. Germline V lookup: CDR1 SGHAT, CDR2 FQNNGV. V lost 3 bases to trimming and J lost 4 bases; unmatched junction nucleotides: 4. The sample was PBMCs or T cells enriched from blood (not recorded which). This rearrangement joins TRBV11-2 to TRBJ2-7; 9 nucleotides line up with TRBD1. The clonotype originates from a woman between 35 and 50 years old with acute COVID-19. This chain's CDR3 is CASSLGTGMYEQYF. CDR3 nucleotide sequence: TGTGCCAGCAGCTTGGGGACAGGGATGTACGAGCAGTACTTC.